The 18 T cell receptor beta chains below all came from one sample that was sequenced in a study of cytomegalovirus exposure and HLA in healthy donors. Libraries were prepared by immunoSEQ multiplex PCR; TCRdb keeps only in-frame clonotypes and omits some of them. The sample gives 220,000 or so clones, about 93% of which show up once; 0.85% to 1.2% is in the top ten. The sequenced sample was PBMCs. The receptors shown here come from a woman between 18 and 30 years old in good health and CMV-seronegative.

The rearrangement joins TRBV5-1 to TRBJ2-1, with 8 bases lining up with TRBD2. There are 15 residues in the CDR3. Trimming removed 1 base from V and 9 bases from J; junction bases left unmatched: 9. The germline gives CDR1 SGHRS, CDR2 YFSETQ. The CDR3 loop is CASSLTGAGGSEQFF. In DNA form, the CDR3 reads TGCGCCAGCAGCTTGACCGGGGCGGGAGGAAGTGAGCAGTTCTTC.

The chain has TRBV4-1 and TRBJ2-7, with 8 bases aligning to TRBD1. The V segment lost 3 bases and the J segment 3 bases; nucleotides outside the gene matches: 7. From germline, CDR1 is MGHRA and CDR2 YSYEKL. The CDR3 contains 15 residues. CDR3 nucleotides: TGCGCCAGCAGCCATCCACCGGGACAGGACTACGAGCAGTACTTC. It specifies CASSHPPGQDYEQYF.

The chain combines TRBV5-1 with TRBJ2-7; a possible D gene is TRBD1 (7 bases). Germline CDR1 and CDR2: SGHRS and YFSETQ. The CDR3 loop spans 14 amino acids. Trimming removed 3 bases at V and 3 bases at J, with 13 bases between. The CDR3 coding sequence is TGCGCCAGCAGCTCGCGGGGACAGATCTACGAGCAGTACTTC. Amino acids: CASSSRGQIYEQYF.

CDR3 sequence reads: CASSLLRPGTGELFF. DNA of the CDR3: TGTGCCAGCAGCTTATTGCGGCCGGGCACCGGGGAGCTGTTTTTT. The rearrangement links TRBV13 to TRBJ2-2; D not certain. The CDR3 is made up of 15 amino acids. Germline loops: CDR1 PRHDT, CDR2 FYEKMQ (reference sequence). The V end was cut by 2 bases, the J end by 4 bases, with 11 bases between.

The V call is TRBV27, the J call TRBJ2-5, with 14 bases matching TRBD2. Per the germline V gene, CDR1 is MNHEY and CDR2 is SMNVEV (reference sequence). The CDR3 is 20 amino acids. J lost 4 bases, V lost 0 bases, and 13 bases had no gene match. The CDR3 sequence: CASSLSSSGLGLAGVETQYF. DNA for the CDR3: TGTGCCAGCAGTTTATCAAGTTCGGGTTTGGGACTAGCGGGAGTAGAGACCCAGTACTTC.

The chain is built from TRBV27 and TRBJ2-7; TRBD2 is a possible D gene (6 bases). The ends were cut back, 4 bases at V and 3 bases at J, with 10 bases in the middle. This CDR3 is 13 amino acids long. Per germline, CDR1 MNHEY and CDR2 SMNVEV (reference sequence). DNA for the CDR3: TGTGCCAGCAGTTACCTGGGGGGCTACGAGCAGTACTTC. Protein sequence: CASSYLGGYEQYF.

The rearrangement links TRBV5-1 to TRBJ2-5; 9 positions match TRBD2. Germline CDR1 is SGHRS and CDR2 is YFSETQ. The CDR3 covers 18 residues. Losses at the gene ends were 2 bases for V and 5 bases for J; bases not matched to a gene: 16. CDR3 sequence: CASSFLNPGLAGPETQYF. CDR3 sequence (DNA): TGCGCCAGCAGCTTTCTCAACCCGGGTCTAGCGGGACCGGAGACCCAGTACTTC.

The chain carries TRBV5-1 and TRBJ1-1; 7 nucleotides line up with TRBD1. The CDR3 consists of 17 residues. The trim removed 1 base at V and 0 bases at J, leaving 9 bases unmatched. CDR1 is SGHRS, CDR2 YFSETQ, per germline. This CDR3 is CASSLRLDRLMNTEAFF. The CDR3 nucleotides read TGCGCCAGCAGCTTGAGGCTGGACAGGCTCATGAACACTGAAGCTTTCTTT.

The rearrangement joins TRBV2 to TRBJ1-5; TRBD1 matches 7 bases. This CDR3 is built from 14 residues. The germline V gene encodes CDR1 SNHLY and CDR2 FYNNEI. V shed 5 bases, J shed 6 bases, and the junction held 7 bases outside the gene matches. CDR3 nucleotide sequence: TGTGCCAGCAGTCCGCAAGGGGGCAGTCAGCCCCAGCATTTT. Its protein product is CASSPQGGSQPQHF. The full variable domain, rest sourced from reference TRBV2 and TRBJ1-5, is EPEVTQTPSHQVTQMGQEVILRCVPISNHLYFYWYRQILGQKVEFLVSFYNNEISEKSEIFDDQFSVERPDGSNFTLKIRSTKLEDSAMYFCASSPQGGSQPQHFGDGTRLSIL.

A few counts support this clone. This rearrangement joins TRBV7-3 to TRBJ1-2, with D possibly TRBD1 on 6 matching bases. The germline CDR1 and CDR2 sequences are SGHTA and FQGTGA. The CDR3 runs to 13 residues. With 4 bases removed from V and 4 bases from J, the gap between germline ends came to 10 bases. CDR3 residues: CASSWDTVYGYTF. The DNA for the CDR3 is TGTGCCAGCAGCTGGGACACAGTCTATGGCTACACCTTC.

A single count supports this clone. The genes are TRBV18 and TRBJ1-1, with 9 bases lining up with TRBD1. CDR1 is KGHSH and CDR2 is LQKENI in the germline V gene. The CDR3 covers 16 residues. The junction had 13 bases not matched to a gene; V was cut back by 5 bases and J by 6 bases. The CDR3 is CASSSTDRGGYSEAFF. In DNA, the CDR3 is TGTGCCAGCTCATCTACGGACAGGGGCGGGTATTCTGAAGCTTTCTTT.

For the CDR3, the DNA is TGTGCCAGCAGTGTAACTAGCGGGGTTACAGATACGCAGTATTTT. Encoded protein: CASSVTSGVTDTQYF. The rearrangement links TRBV6-1 to TRBJ2-3; 10 nucleotides line up with TRBD2. The J segment lost 3 bases and the V segment lost 4 bases, leaving 4 bases of the junction unmatched. CDR3 length equals 15 residues. CDR1 is MNHNS and CDR2 is SASEGT in the germline V gene.

This chain uses TRBV5-1 with TRBJ1-1; no reliable D call. V dropped 6 bases and J dropped 1 base, with 13 bases sitting between them. CDR3 length equals 14 residues. Germline V gives CDR1 SGHRS, CDR2 YFSETQ. DNA for the CDR3: TGCGCCAGCACCAGAACAGTTGGGAACACTGAAGCTTTCTTT. It yields the protein CASTRTVGNTEAFF. The full variable domain, its missing parts supplied by reference TRBV5-1 and TRBJ1-1, is KAGVTQTPRYLIKTRGQQVTLSCSPISGHRSVSWYQQTPGQGLQFLFEYFSETQRNKGNFPGRFSGRQFSNSRSEMNVSTLELGDSALYLCASTRTVGNTEAFFGQGTRLTVV.

The genes are TRBV30 and TRBJ2-1; perhaps TRBD1 as D (5 bases). Germline V gene data show CDR1 as GTSNPN and CDR2 as SVGIG (reference sequence). V lost 0 bases to trimming and J lost 11 bases, with 20 bases between them. The CDR3 has 15 residues. For the CDR3, the DNA is TGTGCCTGGAGTGTACAGGACGTCCTCTGGTCTAAGCAGTTCTTC. This encodes CAWSVQDVLWSKQFF.

This clone was counted once. The gene calls are TRBV14 and TRBJ2-7; tentative D call: TRBD2 (5 bases). There are 14 residues in the CDR3. Trimming stripped 4 bases from V and 3 bases from J, with 13 bases between. Germline-derived CDR1 and CDR2 are SGHDN and FVKESK. CDR3 sequence (DNA): TGTGCCAGCAGCCTTGGACTGCGAATCTACGAGCAGTACTTC. Encoded protein: CASSLGLRIYEQYF. Complete variable domain (other parts from reference TRBV14 and TRBJ2-7): EAGVTQFPSHSVIEKGQTVTLRCDPISGHDNLYWYRRVMGKEIKFLLHFVKESKQDESGMPNNRFLAERTGGTYSTLKVQPAELEDSGVYFCASSLGLRIYEQYFGPGTRLTVT.

This clone was seen only once. The chain has TRBV19 and TRBJ1-1; D is uncertain. The germline CDR1 and CDR2 sequences are LNHDA and SQIVND (reference sequence). There are 10 residues in the CDR3. Trimming took 7 bases from V and 11 from J, leaving 11 bases between them. The CDR3 loop reads CASTGSVAFF. The CDR3 DNA reads as TGTGCCAGTACCGGGTCGGTCGCTTTCTTT.

A single count supports this clone. This chain uses TRBV5-1 with TRBJ1-1; perhaps TRBD1 as D (5 bases). The V gene lost 2 bases and the J gene lost 1 base, with 15 bases spanning the gap. There are 16 residues in the CDR3. CDR1 is SGHRS and CDR2 is YFSETQ in the germline V gene. Here the CDR3 DNA reads TGCGCCAGCAGCTTTTACAGGACCGCCTCGAACACTGAAGCTTTCTTT. It specifies CASSFYRTASNTEAFF.

This rearrangement joins TRBV29-1 to TRBJ2-7; TRBD1 matches 11 bases. This CDR3 spans 15 amino acids. Trimming removed 3 bases from V and 3 bases from J; junction bases left unmatched: 7. CDR1 is SQVTM and CDR2 is ANQGSEA in the germline V gene. CDR3 sequence (DNA): TGCAGCGTTGACACCCCCGGGACAGGGGGCTACGAGCAGTACTTC. Translated, it gives CSVDTPGTGGYEQYF.